This T cell receptor (beta chain) was captured in a study of early T cells in non-severe SARS-CoV-2 infection. Study information: The chains were unpaired, and the sequenced material was bulk RNA from unsorted whole blood. Points from the study as a whole: Anti-spike CD8 responses were favored by VDJdb matching, which missed private and CD4 specificities.

A word on this clonotype: The antigen is unknown.

Individual cDNA molecules each received unique molecular identifiers attached to them. TCRdb reanalysed the 5' RACE reads using MiXCR and keeps one entry per CDR3 protein. The sample lists approximately 76,000 distinct CDR3 sequences; around 10% were seen once. With V trimmed by 2 bases and J by 7 bases, 7 bases remained unmatched. This CDR3 contains 15 residues. Looked up from germline, CDR1 is SGHNT and CDR2 is YENEEA. This TCR came from an adult who was a healthcare worker with PCR-confirmed SARS-CoV-2 infection or an uninfected control (not recorded which). The chain combines TRBV11-3 with TRBJ2-1, with 8 bases that match TRBD2. Sequenced: whole blood. CDR3 bases: TGTGCCAGCAGCTTAACCCTAACTAGCGGAAATGAGCAGTTCTTC. This sequence encodes CASSLTLTSGNEQFF.